These T cell receptor beta chains were read from a single sample in a study of PD-1 blockade in classical Hodgkin lymphoma. The table came from immunoSEQ multiplex PCR; TCRdb's copy has only in-frame clones and leaves some out. This table holds over 15,000 clones, around four fifths found once. The sample here was peripheral blood mononuclear cells (PBMCs), taken before the fourth cycle of nivolumab. These receptors were obtained from a human donor with classical Hodgkin lymphoma. The conserved cysteine and the conserved F or W are not part of the CDR3 here.

v_call | cdr3_aa
TRBV2 | ASSKEEDRASYEQY
TRBV5-1 | ASSVSGVSNQPQH
TRBV7-9 | ASSLLGGNQPQH
TRBV5-1 | ASSPGQPNYGYT
TRBV9 | ASSAVAGGVDTQY
TRBV6-1 | ASSEQQQGTGETQY
TRBV18 | ASSPRGWGGMNTEAF
TRBV7-9 | ASSWETGGQDTQY
TRBV19 | ASSTRDRLNTEAF
TRBV7-2 | ASSPAGTNTGELF
TRBV5-1 | ASSLGSGGETETQY
TRBV5-1 | ASSQGASGTGANVLT
TRBV5-1 | ASSLGLSGNTIY
TRBV4-2 | ASSQEFSAGFNEQF
TRBV7-9 | ASSSDTYNSPLH
TRBV18 | ASSPRTGEGRTPLH
TRBV18 | ASSQTGGDQPQH
TRBV15 | ATSRDRAGTQY
TRBV7-9 | ASSSRDSDSGANVLT
TRBV7-9 | ASSLGGTSGITDTQY
TRBV7-9 | ASSATGYGYT
TRBV7-9 | ASSPPPRGEFNEQF
TRBV11-1 | ASSSQGGNSPLH
TRBV4-2 | ASSQDRGLMDNSPLH
TRBV6-6 | ASRPGTGSYNEQF
TRBV5-1 | ASSPELYGGNEQF
TRBV7-9 | ASSLDRAGGYT
TRBV5-1 | ASSHKGPKEETQY
TRBV5-1 | ASSLGLAGADTQY
TRBV5-1 | ASSRQGADTEAF
TRBV7-8 | ASSPLDIAGPYEQY
TRBV19 | ASRKQGGSGELF
TRBV6-5 | ASRGQEVFNYGYT
TRBV5-1 | ASSLEELPSTDTQY
TRBV4-1 | ASSLRTGSSYEQY
TRBV10-2 | ASSLSSGANVLT
TRBV7-9 | ASSQSVGLAGGSTDTQY
TRBV7-9 | ASSLDQGRNEKLF